Below are 28 T cell receptor beta chains sequenced from a single sample in a study of blood T cell repertoires in COVID-19 (dated by TCRdb to the early 2020s). Libraries were built with the immunoSEQ multiplex PCR assay. As stored in TCRdb, this immuneACCESS dataset retains in-frame rearrangements with V and J assigned. A fraction of the clones does not appear; measured against another copy, unresolved V genes explain less than half of the discrepancy, and the remainder lacks a known reason. In all, the sample holds fewer than 150,000 clones, and roughly 80% of those were seen once. Of the sample, almost 6.5% falls within the top ten clones. Specimen: peripheral blood. All receptors come from a human donor in a cohort sampled during active COVID-19.

The V gene is TRBV27, the J gene TRBJ2-5, with 7 bases matching TRBD1. The V and J ends lost 5 bases and 2 bases, in that order; junction bases with no gene match: 5. The germline CDR1 and CDR2 sequences are MNHEY and SMNVEV (reference sequence). The CDR3 spans 14 residues. The CDR3 DNA reads as TGTGCCAGCAGTCCGGGACAGCAGCAAGAGACCCAGTACTTC. It translates to CASSPGQQQETQYF.

The chain couples TRBV19 to TRBJ2-6; 8 positions match TRBD2. This CDR3 spans 16 amino acids. Trimming took 6 bases from V and 0 from J; bases not matched to a gene: 4. Looked up from germline, CDR1 is LNHDA and CDR2 is SQIVND (reference sequence). The CDR3: CASRTSVSSGANVLTF. The CDR3 DNA follows: TGTGCCAGTAGGACTAGCGTGAGCTCTGGGGCCAACGTCCTGACTTTC. Looking up the rest from reference TRBV19 and TRBJ2-6 gives the full variable domain: DGGITQSPKYLFRKEGQNVTLSCEQNLNHDAMYWYRQDPGQGLRLIYYSQIVNDFQKGDIAEGYSVSREKKESFPLTVTSAQKNPTAFYLCASRTSVSSGANVLTFGAGSRLTVL.

This chain uses TRBV4-3 with TRBJ2-3; a weak D match, TRBD1 (6 bases). The V end was cut by 1 base, the J end by 4 bases, with 12 bases between. There are 15 residues in the CDR3. Germline-derived CDR1 and CDR2 are LGHNA and YSLEER. In nucleotides, the CDR3 is TGCGCCAGCAGCCAAGGAGGGGGTTCAGCAGATACGCAGTATTTT. Protein sequence: CASSQGGGSADTQYF.

This chain connects TRBV28 to TRBJ2-7; 10 bases match TRBD2. Trimming at V came to 5 bases and at J to 3 bases, leaving 13 bases not matched to a gene. Germline CDR1 is MDHEN and CDR2 is SYDVKM. The CDR3 loop spans 17 amino acids. The CDR3 coding sequence is TGTGCCAGCAGTCCCGAGCGGGGGGGCGTTATCTTCTACGAGCAGTACTTC. Translated, it gives CASSPERGGVIFYEQYF. Full variable domain (outside the CDR3, taken from reference TRBV28 and TRBJ2-7): DVKVTQSSRYLVKRTGEKVFLECVQDMDHENMFWYRQDPGLGLRLIYFSYDVKMKEKGDIPEGYSVSREKKERFSLILESASTNQTSMYLCASSPERGGVIFYEQYFGPGTRLTVT.

The chain couples TRBV25-1 to TRBJ1-1; 9 bases map to TRBD1. CDR3 size: 15 residues. Germline V gene sequence: CDR1 MGHDK, CDR2 SYGVNS. The V gene end was trimmed by 6 bases and the J gene end by 0 bases; junction bases not matched to a gene: 5. The CDR3 reads CASREQGALNTEAFF. The CDR3 bases are TGTGCCAGCAGAGAACAGGGGGCTTTGAACACTGAAGCTTTCTTT.

The chain uses TRBV5-1 and TRBJ2-2; tentative D call: TRBD1 (5 bases). V dropped 7 bases and J dropped 0 bases, with 10 bases sitting between them. Germline V CDR1 and CDR2: SGHRS, YFSETQ. This CDR3 spans 14 amino acids. The CDR3, as DNA: TGCGCCAGCGCAGGGTCCTCGAACACCGGGGAGCTGTTTTTT. It specifies CASAGSSNTGELFF.

The rearrangement links TRBV6-4 to TRBJ1-4; D gene ambiguous. Deletions cut 6 bases from V and 7 bases from J, with 12 bases between. This CDR3 region has 13 residues. In germline, CDR1 is MRHNA, CDR2 SNTAGT. CDR3 sequence: CASRHGGPEKLFF. DNA for the CDR3: TGTGCCAGCAGGCACGGAGGGCCTGAAAAACTGTTTTTT.

The V gene is TRBV27, the J gene TRBJ2-1; TRBD2 matches 7 bases. V lost 5 bases, J lost 11 bases, and 9 bases stayed unmatched. Germline CDR1 reads MNHEY; CDR2 reads SMNVEV (reference sequence). The CDR3 extends over 13 amino acids. The chain's CDR3 is CASSRLGGLKQFF. CDR3 nucleotides: TGTGCCAGCAGTCGTCTGGGAGGGTTGAAGCAGTTCTTC.

The chain carries TRBV5-1 and TRBJ1-2; D uncertain. The CDR3 is 13 residues long. Germline-derived CDR1 and CDR2 are SGHRS and YFSETQ. Trimming took off 0 bases at V and 7 bases at J, with 10 bases between the two ends. CDR3 sequence reads: CASSLAGRSGYTF. In DNA form, the CDR3 reads TGCGCCAGCAGCTTGGCTGGCCGGAGTGGCTACACCTTC.

This sequence joins TRBV7-6 and TRBJ2-7, with D tentatively TRBD2 (6 bases). CDR1 and CDR2 from the germline V gene are SGHVS and FNYEAQ. The CDR3 runs 17 residues. Trimming shortened V by 1 base and J by 0 bases, and 16 bases separated the two germline ends. The CDR3 loop reads CASSLVAGTQGSYEQYF. Written as DNA, the CDR3 is TGTGCCAGCAGCTTAGTGGCCGGGACTCAGGGCTCCTACGAGCAGTACTTC. Combining the CDR3 with reference TRBV7-6 and TRBJ2-7 gives the whole variable domain GAGVSQSPRYKVTKRGQDVALRCDPISGHVSLYWYRQALGQGPEFLTYFNYEAQQDKSGLPNDRFSAERPEGSISTLTIQRTEQRDSAMYRCASSLVAGTQGSYEQYFGPGTRLTVT.

The V call is TRBV15, the J call TRBJ2-2, with 8 bases matching TRBD1. Germline values: CDR1 LNHNV, CDR2 YYDKDF (reference sequence). V lost 3 bases, J lost 3 bases, and 0 bases stayed unmatched. This CDR3 spans 14 amino acids. CDR3 sequence reads: CATSRTGDTGELFF. The CDR3 coding sequence is TGTGCCACCAGCAGGACAGGGGACACCGGGGAGCTGTTTTTT.

The CDR3 DNA reads TGTGCCAGCAGCCGGCCGGACAGGGCGTATGGCTACACCTTC. This gives the protein CASSRPDRAYGYTF. This rearrangement joins TRBV11-2 to TRBJ1-2; 8 nucleotides align to TRBD1. CDR3 length: 14 residues. The V gene's germline CDR1 is SGHAT and CDR2 FQNNGV. V was pared by 5 bases and J by 5 bases, with 7 bases of the junction left unmatched.

V and J are TRBV5-1 and TRBJ2-3, with 9 bases identical to TRBD1. V lost 2 bases and J lost 1; bases outside the gene matches: 5. This CDR3 has 16 amino acids. Germline CDR1 SGHRS, CDR2 YFSETQ. This CDR3 reads CASSLGRTGGTDTQYF. The CDR3 DNA reads as TGCGCCAGCAGCTTAGGAAGGACAGGGGGCACAGATACGCAGTATTTT.

V gene TRBV6-2 or TRBV6-3 combines with J gene TRBJ2-1; D is possibly TRBD2 (7 bases). The V end was cut by 2 bases, the J end by 3 bases, with 11 bases between. The CDR3 sequence is 15 residues long. CDR1 and CDR2 from the germline V gene are MNHEY and SVGEGT. The CDR3 region is CASSYGGAIYNEQFF. CDR3 nucleotide sequence: TGTGCCAGCAGTTACGGGGGGGCAATCTACAATGAGCAGTTCTTC.

The chain couples TRBV5-1 to TRBJ1-2; 7 bases map to TRBD1. This CDR3 is 14 amino acids long. V shed 0 bases, J shed 3 bases, and the junction held 2 bases outside the gene matches. The germline V gene has CDR1 SGHRS and CDR2 YFSETQ. The CDR3 DNA reads as TGCGCCAGCAGCTTGGATGGACAGGACTATGGCTACACCTTC. Its translation is CASSLDGQDYGYTF.

The genes are TRBV9 and TRBJ2-7; no clear D. Germline V gives CDR1 SGDLS, CDR2 YYNGEE. V gave up 0 bases and J gave up 3 bases, with 16 bases separating them. This CDR3 comprises 16 residues. The CDR3: CASSVGSLIGIYEQYF. CDR3 nucleotide sequence: TGTGCCAGCAGCGTAGGCTCTCTCATCGGTATCTACGAGCAGTACTTC.

This clone was seen a single time. The CDR3 DNA sequence: TGTGCCAGCAGCCAAGCAACTAGCGGGGGGGCTGGGAAGCAGTTCTTC. Its translation: CASSQATSGGAGKQFF. The chain is built from TRBV3-1 (or the pseudogene TRBV3-2) and TRBJ2-1; 13 bases are shared with TRBD2. The CDR3 is 16 amino acids. The germline V gene encodes CDR1 LGHDT and CDR2 YNNKEL (reference sequence). V was clipped by 1 base and J by 11 bases; unmatched bases: 8.

This clone was counted only a few times. Mismatch with germline at one junction end may stem from a read error. The V and J genes are TRBV7-8 and TRBJ1-5; D ambiguous. The germline V gene encodes CDR1 SGHVS and CDR2 FQNEAQ. The CDR3 loop spans 15 amino acids. In DNA, the CDR3 is TGTGCCAGCAGCTTAGGTGGCGGAAGCAGTCAGCCCCAGCATTTT. Its translation: CASSLGGGSSQPQHF.

The rearrangement uses TRBV6-5 and TRBJ2-5, with D perhaps matching TRBD1 (6 bases). Trimming shortened V by 5 bases and J by 5 bases, and 9 bases separated the two germline ends. This CDR3 region has 12 residues. Looked up from germline, CDR1 is MNHEY and CDR2 is SVGAGI. For the CDR3, the DNA is TGTGCCAGCAGTACAGGGTGGGAGACCCAGTACTTC. Its translation: CASSTGWETQYF.

This chain connects TRBV6-5 to TRBJ1-1; 8 bases are shared with TRBD1. This CDR3 region has 15 residues. Per germline, CDR1 MNHEY and CDR2 SVGAGI. The V segment lost 0 bases and the J segment 4 bases; nucleotides outside the gene matches: 4. The CDR3 bases are TGTGCCAGCAGTTACTCCCGGACAGGGTTCACTGAAGCTTTCTTT. It encodes CASSYSRTGFTEAFF.

This clone was seen ten or more times. The chain is built from TRBV27 and TRBJ2-1; no firm D call. Per germline, CDR1 MNHEY and CDR2 SMNVEV (reference sequence). The V gene lost 5 bases and the J gene lost 7 bases, with 18 bases spanning the gap. The CDR3 length is 15 residues. CDR3 nucleotide sequence: TGTGCCAGCAGTCCAACTTTATCGTCCGGGAATGAGCAGTTCTTC. Translated: CASSPTLSSGNEQFF.

The rearrangement joins TRBV2 to TRBJ1-1; no clear D. Germline values: CDR1 SNHLY, CDR2 FYNNEI. Trimming took 6 bases from V and 3 from J, leaving 11 bases between them. The CDR3 runs to 13 residues. The CDR3 bases are TGTGCCAGCAGGGTTGTCGGGGACACTGAAGCTTTCTTT. Protein sequence: CASRVVGDTEAFF. The whole variable domain, remainder taken from reference TRBV2 and TRBJ1-1, is EPEVTQTPSHQVTQMGQEVILRCVPISNHLYFYWYRQILGQKVEFLVSFYNNEISEKSEIFDDQFSVERPDGSNFTLKIRSTKLEDSAMYFCASRVVGDTEAFFGQGTRLTVV.

This chain links TRBV6-5 with TRBJ1-2, with TRBD1 identical over 9 bases. V was pared by 2 bases and J by 8 bases, with 9 bases of the junction left unmatched. Germline V gene sequence: CDR1 MNHEY, CDR2 SVGAGI. The CDR3 is 15 residues long. CDR3 loop: CASSYRTGEKIGYTF. The CDR3 nucleotides read TGTGCCAGCAGTTACAGGACAGGGGAAAAAATCGGCTACACCTTC.

This clone was detected a few times. This sequence joins TRBV7-3 and TRBJ2-2; weak D call: TRBD2 (5 bases). Germline CDR1 SGHTA, CDR2 FQGTGA. V lost 5 bases to trimming and J lost 3 bases, with 16 bases between them. There are 16 residues in the CDR3. CDR3 amino acids: CASSPSRTVDTGELFF. The CDR3 nucleotides are TGTGCCAGCAGCCCTAGCAGGACCGTTGACACCGGGGAGCTGTTTTTT.

This clone was seen just once. The chain joins TRBV10-3 to TRBJ2-2; D unclear. This CDR3 comprises 12 residues. Trimming left V 4 bases short and J 3 bases short, with 3 bases between. Germline V gives CDR1 ENHRY, CDR2 SYGVKD. CDR3 nucleotides: TGTGCCATCAGTGCCTACACCGGGGAGCTGTTTTTT. This gives the protein CAISAYTGELFF.

The genes are TRBV7-2 and TRBJ1-4; no firm D call. The length of the CDR3 is 14 residues. Trimming left V 0 bases short and J 8 bases short, with 10 bases between. The germline CDR1 and CDR2 sequences are SGHTA and FQGNSA. For the CDR3, the DNA is TGTGCCAGCAGCTTAGCCGTAGGGAGGGAAAAACTGTTTTTT. It is translated as CASSLAVGREKLFF.

The rearrangement uses TRBV4-3 and TRBJ1-6; D is uncertain. The CDR3 spans 15 residues. The ends were cut back, 0 bases at V and 9 bases at J, with 12 bases in the middle. Germline V gene sequence: CDR1 LGHNA, CDR2 YSLEER. The CDR3 DNA reads as TGCGCCAGCAGCCAAGAGTATAATGGGCGTTCACCCCTCCACTTT. Translated, it gives CASSQEYNGRSPLHF.

This rearrangement joins TRBV11-2 to TRBJ2-3; TRBD2 matches 9 bases. Germline V gene lookup returns CDR1 SGHAT and CDR2 FQNNGV. The V segment lost 4 bases and the J segment 2 bases; nucleotides outside the gene matches: 7. The CDR3 consists of 16 residues. As DNA, the CDR3 is TGTGCCAGCAGCTCGAGCGGGGGGCTCCCCACAGATACGCAGTATTTT. Its protein product is CASSSSGGLPTDTQYF.